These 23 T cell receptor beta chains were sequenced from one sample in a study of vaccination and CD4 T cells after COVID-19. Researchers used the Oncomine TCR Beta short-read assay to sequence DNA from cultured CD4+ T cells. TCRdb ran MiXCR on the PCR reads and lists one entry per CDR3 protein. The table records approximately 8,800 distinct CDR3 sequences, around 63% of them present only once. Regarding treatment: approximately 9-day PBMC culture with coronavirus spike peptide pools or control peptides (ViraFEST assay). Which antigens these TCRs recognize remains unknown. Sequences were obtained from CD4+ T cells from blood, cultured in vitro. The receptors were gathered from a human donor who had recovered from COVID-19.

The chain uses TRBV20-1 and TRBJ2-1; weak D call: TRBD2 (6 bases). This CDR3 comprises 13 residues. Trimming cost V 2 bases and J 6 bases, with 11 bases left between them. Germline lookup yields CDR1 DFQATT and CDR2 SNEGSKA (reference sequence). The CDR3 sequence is CSARQRVVNEQFF. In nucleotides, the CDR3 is TGCAGTGCTAGACAGCGGGTCGTCAATGAGCAGTTCTTC.

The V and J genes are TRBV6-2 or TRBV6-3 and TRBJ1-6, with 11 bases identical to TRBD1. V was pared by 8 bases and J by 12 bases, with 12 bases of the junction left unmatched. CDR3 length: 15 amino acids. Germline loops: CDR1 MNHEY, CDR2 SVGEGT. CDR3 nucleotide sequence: TGTGCCAGCTGGTCGTGGGGACAGGGGGATCTACCCCTCCACTTT. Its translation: CASWSWGQGDLPLHF.

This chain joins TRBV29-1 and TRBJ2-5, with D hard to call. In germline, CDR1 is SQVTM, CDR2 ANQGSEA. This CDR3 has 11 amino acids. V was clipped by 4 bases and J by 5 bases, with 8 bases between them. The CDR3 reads CSVGQPETQYF. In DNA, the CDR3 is TGCAGCGTTGGCCAGCCGGAGACCCAGTACTTC.

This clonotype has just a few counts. In DNA form, the CDR3 reads TGTGCCAGCAGCTACTCCAGCAATCAGCCCCAGCATTTT. Amino acid sequence: CASSYSSNQPQHF. This rearrangement joins TRBV7-2 to TRBJ1-5, with D unresolved. Germline V gene sequence: CDR1 SGHTA, CDR2 FQGNSA. The V end lost 4 bases, the J end lost 1 base, and 5 bases lay between the germline ends. This CDR3 is 13 amino acids long.

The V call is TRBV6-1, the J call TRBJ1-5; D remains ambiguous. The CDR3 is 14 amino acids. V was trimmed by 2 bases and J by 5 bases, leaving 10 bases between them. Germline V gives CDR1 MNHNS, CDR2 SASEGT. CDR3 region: CASSETYRDQPQHF. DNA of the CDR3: TGTGCCAGCAGTGAAACCTACCGCGATCAGCCCCAGCATTTT.

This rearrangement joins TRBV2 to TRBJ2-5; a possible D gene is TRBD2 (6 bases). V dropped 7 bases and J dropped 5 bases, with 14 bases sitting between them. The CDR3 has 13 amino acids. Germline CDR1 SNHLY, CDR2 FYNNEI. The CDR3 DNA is TGTGCCAGCAATTGGCGGGGTGGGGAGACCCAGTACTTC. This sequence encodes CASNWRGGETQYF.

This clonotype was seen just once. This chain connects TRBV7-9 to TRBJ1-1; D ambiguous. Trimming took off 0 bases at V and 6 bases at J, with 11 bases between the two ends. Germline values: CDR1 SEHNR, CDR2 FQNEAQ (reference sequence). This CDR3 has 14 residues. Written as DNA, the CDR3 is TGTGCCAGCAGCTTAGCGGGATCTGGGGCTGAAGCTTTCTTT. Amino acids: CASSLAGSGAEAFF. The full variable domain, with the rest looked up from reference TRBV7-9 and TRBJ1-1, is DTGVSQNPRHKITKRGQNVTFRCDPISEHNRLYWYRQTLGQGPEFLTYFQNEAQLEKSRLLSDRFSAERPKGSFSTLEIQRTEQGDSAMYLCASSLAGSGAEAFFGQGTRLTVV.

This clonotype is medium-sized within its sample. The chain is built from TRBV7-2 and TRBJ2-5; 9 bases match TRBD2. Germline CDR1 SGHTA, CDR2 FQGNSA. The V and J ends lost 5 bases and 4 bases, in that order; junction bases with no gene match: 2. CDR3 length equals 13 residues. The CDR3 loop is CASSASGVETQYF. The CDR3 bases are TGTGCCAGCAGCGCTAGCGGGGTAGAGACCCAGTACTTC.

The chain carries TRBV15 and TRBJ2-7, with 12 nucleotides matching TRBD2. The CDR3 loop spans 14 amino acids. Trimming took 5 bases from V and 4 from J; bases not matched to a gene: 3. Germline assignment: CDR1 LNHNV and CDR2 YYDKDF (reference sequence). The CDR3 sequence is CATSPTSGSYEQYF. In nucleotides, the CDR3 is TGTGCCACCAGCCCGACTAGCGGGAGTTACGAGCAGTACTTC.

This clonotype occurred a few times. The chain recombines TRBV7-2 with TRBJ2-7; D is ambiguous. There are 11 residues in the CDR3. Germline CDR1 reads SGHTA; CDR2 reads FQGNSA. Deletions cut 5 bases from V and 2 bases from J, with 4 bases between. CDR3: CASSATYEQYF. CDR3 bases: TGTGCCAGCAGCGCCACCTACGAGCAGTACTTC. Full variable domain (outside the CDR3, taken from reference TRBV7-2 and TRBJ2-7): GAGVSQSPSNKVTEKGKDVELRCDPISGHTALYWYRQSLGQGLEFLIYFQGNSAPDKSGLPSDRFSAERTGGSVSTLTIQRTQQEDSAVYLCASSATYEQYFGPGTRLTVT.

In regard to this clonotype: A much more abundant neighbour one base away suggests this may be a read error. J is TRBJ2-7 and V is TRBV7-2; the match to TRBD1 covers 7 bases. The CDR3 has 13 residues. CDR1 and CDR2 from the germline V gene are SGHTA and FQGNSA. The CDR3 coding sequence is TGTGCCAGCAGCTTAGGGACAGGCTACGAGCGGTACTTC. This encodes CASSLGTGYERYF.

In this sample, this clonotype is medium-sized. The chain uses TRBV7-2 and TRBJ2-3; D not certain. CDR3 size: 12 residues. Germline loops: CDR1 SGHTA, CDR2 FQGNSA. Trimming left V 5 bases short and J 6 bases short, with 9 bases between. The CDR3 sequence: CASSPYGDTQYF. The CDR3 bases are TGTGCCAGCAGCCCCTATGGGGATACGCAGTATTTT. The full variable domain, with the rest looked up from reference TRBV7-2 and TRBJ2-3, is GAGVSQSPSNKVTEKGKDVELRCDPISGHTALYWYRQSLGQGLEFLIYFQGNSAPDKSGLPSDRFSAERTGGSVSTLTIQRTQQEDSAVYLCASSPYGDTQYFGPGTRLTVL.

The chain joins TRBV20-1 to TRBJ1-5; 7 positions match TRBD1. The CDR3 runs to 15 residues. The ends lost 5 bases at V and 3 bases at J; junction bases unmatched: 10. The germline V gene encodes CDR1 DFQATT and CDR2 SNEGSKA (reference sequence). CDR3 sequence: CSAGARQGPNQPQHF. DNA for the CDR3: TGCAGTGCTGGCGCCCGACAGGGCCCCAATCAGCCCCAGCATTTT.

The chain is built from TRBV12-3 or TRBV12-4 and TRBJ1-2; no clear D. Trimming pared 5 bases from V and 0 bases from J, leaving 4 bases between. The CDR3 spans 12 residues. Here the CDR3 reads CASSAANYGYTF. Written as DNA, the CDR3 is TGTGCCAGCAGTGCAGCTAACTATGGCTACACCTTC.

The CDR3: CASRRSETQYF. For the CDR3, the DNA is TGTGCCAGCAGGCGTTCGGAGACCCAGTACTTC. The chain couples TRBV6-1 to TRBJ2-5; no firm D call. The V gene's germline CDR1 is MNHNS and CDR2 SASEGT. This CDR3 has 11 amino acids. Trimming left V 6 bases short and J 5 bases short, with 7 bases between.

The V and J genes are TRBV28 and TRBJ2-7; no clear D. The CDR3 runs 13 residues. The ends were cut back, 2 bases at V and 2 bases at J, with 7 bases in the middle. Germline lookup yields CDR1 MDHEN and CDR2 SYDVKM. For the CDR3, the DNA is TGTGCCAGCAGTTTACGTCTAGCCTACGAGCAGTACTTC. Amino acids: CASSLRLAYEQYF.

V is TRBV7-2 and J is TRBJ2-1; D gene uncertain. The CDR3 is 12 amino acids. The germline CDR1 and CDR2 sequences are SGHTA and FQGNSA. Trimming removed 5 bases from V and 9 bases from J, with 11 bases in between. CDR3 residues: CASSLSRTEQFF. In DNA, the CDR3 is TGTGCCAGCAGCCTCTCGAGGACTGAGCAGTTCTTC.

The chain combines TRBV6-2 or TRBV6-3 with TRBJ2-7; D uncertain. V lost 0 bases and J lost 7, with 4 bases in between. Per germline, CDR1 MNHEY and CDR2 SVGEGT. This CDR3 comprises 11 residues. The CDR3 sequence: CASSYSREQYF. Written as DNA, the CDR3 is TGTGCCAGCAGTTACTCGAGGGAGCAGTACTTC.

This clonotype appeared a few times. The CDR3 region is CSPRQELYGYTF. For the CDR3, the DNA is TGCAGCCCACGACAGGAGCTCTATGGCTACACCTTC. This chain connects TRBV20-1 to TRBJ1-2; possibly TRBD1 for D (6 bases). This CDR3 has 12 residues. In germline, CDR1 is DFQATT, CDR2 SNEGSKA (reference sequence).

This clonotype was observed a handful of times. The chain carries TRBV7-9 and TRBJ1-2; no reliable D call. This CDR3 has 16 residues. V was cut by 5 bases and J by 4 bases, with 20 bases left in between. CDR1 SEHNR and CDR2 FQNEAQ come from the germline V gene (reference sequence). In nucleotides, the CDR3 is TGTGCCAGCAGCCCAACCCCCGTTGGCTCCCCCTATGGCTACACCTTC. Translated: CASSPTPVGSPYGYTF. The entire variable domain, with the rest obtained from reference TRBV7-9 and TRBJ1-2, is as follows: DTGVSQNPRHKITKRGQNVTFRCDPISEHNRLYWYRQTLGQGPEFLTYFQNEAQLEKSRLLSDRFSAERPKGSFSTLEIQRTEQGDSAMYLCASSPTPVGSPYGYTFGSGTRLTVV.

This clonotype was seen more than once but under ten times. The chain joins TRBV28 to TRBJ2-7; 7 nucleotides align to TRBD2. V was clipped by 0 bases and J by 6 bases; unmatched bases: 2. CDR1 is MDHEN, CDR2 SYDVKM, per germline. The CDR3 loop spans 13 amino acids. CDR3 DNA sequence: TGTGCCAGCAGTTTATGGGGGGAGGGCGAGCAGTACTTC. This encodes CASSLWGEGEQYF.

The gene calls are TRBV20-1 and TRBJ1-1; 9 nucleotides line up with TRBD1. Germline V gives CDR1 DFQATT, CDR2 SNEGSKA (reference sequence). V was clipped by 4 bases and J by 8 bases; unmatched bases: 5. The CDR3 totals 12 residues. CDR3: CSAIQGASEAFF. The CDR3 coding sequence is TGCAGTGCTATACAGGGGGCTAGCGAAGCTTTCTTT.

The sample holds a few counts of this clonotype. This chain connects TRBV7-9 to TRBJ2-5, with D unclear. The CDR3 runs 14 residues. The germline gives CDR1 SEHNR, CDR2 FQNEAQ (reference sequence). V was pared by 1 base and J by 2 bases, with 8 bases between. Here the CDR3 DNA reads TGTGCCAGCAGCTTAGTGGCGGTGCAAGAGACCCAGTACTTC. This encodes CASSLVAVQETQYF.